Described below is a single T cell receptor (beta chain) sequence and its context. Its antigen has not been determined. No much larger clone exists at a distance of one base, and base qualities are not known. The sample belongs to a study of early T cells in non-severe SARS-CoV-2 infection (dated by TCRdb to the early 2020s). Looking at the study overall: Because TCR sequencing was done on bulk RNA from unsorted whole blood, the alpha and beta chains could not be paired.

The research as a whole found: VDJdb matching was skewed toward anti-spike CD8 responses and likely underestimated virus-specific expansions by missing private and CD4 specificities.

This was a case-control study nested in a cohort of healthcare workers in London, UK, who had nasopharyngeal swab PCR tests and blood samples taken every week. Healthcare workers were enrolled in the week of the UK lockdown, from 23 to 31 March 2020, and were followed every week for up to roughly 15 weeks. The library was made by 5' RACE. The listed sequencing device is NextSeq 500. Unique molecular identifiers were attached to individual cDNA molecules in the TCR library protocol so that sequencing error and PCR bias could be corrected. Sequencing covered both TCR alpha and beta chains, and within each sample the abundances of alpha and beta sequences were tightly co-correlated. On the authors' methods: Decombinator V4 was used to perform V gene, J gene and CDR3 annotation of TCR sequences. Expanded TCRs were defined as changing significantly between any two time points under a Poisson model with p below 0.0001. TCR abundances were normalised to the total number of TCRs sequenced per sample and expressed as counts per million. TRAV1-2 paired with TRAJ12, TRAJ20 or TRAJ33 defined MAIT TCRs, while TRAV10 paired with TRAJ18 defined iNKT TCRs. A search of VDJdb, accessed on 1 November 2021, was run for TCRs annotated to CMV, EBV and SARS-CoV-2, with TCRs annotated for multiple antigens excluded. The public sequencing data were trimmed at Q25 with fastp and processed into clonotypes with MiXCR by TCRdb, which kept only in-frame beta chains. Every entry covers one CDR3 protein and lists the most common genes and DNA from its rows. It is TCRdb's table, rather than the study itself, that gives the V and J calls and clone size. In this sample the table shows roughly 83,000 distinct CDR3 sequences, about an eighth of which occur a single time. The ten largest clones capture 4.4% of the sample.

CDR1 and CDR2, looked up from the germline V gene (reference sequence), are SEHNR and FQNEAQ. The CDR3 contains 13 residues, cysteine and phenylalanine counted. Only CDR3 DNA remains: 39 bases, in frame from the first base. Trimming at the junction amounts to 1 base on V and 6 bases on J, and the germline ends lie 6 bases apart. This TCR derives from an adult who was a healthcare worker with PCR-confirmed SARS-CoV-2 infection or an uninfected control (not recorded which). The sequences come from whole blood, collected at baseline. This chain joins TRBV7-9 to TRBJ2-2; no D segment can be confidently identified. The nucleotide sequence reads TGTGCCAGCAGCTTAGACGTAGCCGGGGAGCTGTTTTTT. The encoded protein is CASSLDVAGELFF.